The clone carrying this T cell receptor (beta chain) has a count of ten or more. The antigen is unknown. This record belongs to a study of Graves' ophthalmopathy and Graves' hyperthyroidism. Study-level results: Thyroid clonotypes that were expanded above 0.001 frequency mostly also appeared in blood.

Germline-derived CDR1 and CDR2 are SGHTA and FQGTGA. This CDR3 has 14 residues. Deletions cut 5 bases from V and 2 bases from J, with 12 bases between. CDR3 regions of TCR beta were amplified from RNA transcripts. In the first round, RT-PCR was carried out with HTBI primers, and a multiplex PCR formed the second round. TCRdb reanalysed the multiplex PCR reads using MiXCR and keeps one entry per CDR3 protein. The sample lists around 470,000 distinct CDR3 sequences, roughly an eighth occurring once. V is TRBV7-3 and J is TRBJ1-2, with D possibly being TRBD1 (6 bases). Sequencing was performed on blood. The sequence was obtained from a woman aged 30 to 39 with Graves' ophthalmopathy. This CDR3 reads CASSPRTDNYGYTF. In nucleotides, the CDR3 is TGTGCCAGCAGCCCTCGGACAGACAACTATGGCTACACCTTC.